This T cell receptor (beta chain) is drawn from a study of CD8 T cells in ankylosing spondylitis. Via MiXCR, TCRdb re-called the 5' RACE reads, giving one row per CDR3 protein. Found here are about 750,000 distinct CDR3 sequences, around a fifth of them singletons; the top ten hold around 20%. Regarding this clonotype: Its antigen is still unknown.

Findings of the study overall: Disease-linked clones were reportedly significantly enriched in matched ankylosing spondylitis synovial fluid. Ankylosing spondylitis blood appeared to be characterized by a TCR beta motif of several highly homologous variants.

V was clipped by 3 bases and J by 1 base, with 7 bases between them. CDR3 length: 14 residues. The chain has TRBV12-3 or TRBV12-4 and TRBJ1-5; D uncertain. This receptor was obtained from a male donor with ankylosing spondylitis. Sequencing input: blood, either unsorted or a sorted T cell fraction (not recorded which). Here the CDR3 reads CASSLSQSNQPQHF. CDR3 nucleotides: TGTGCCAGCAGTTTGTCGCAGAGCAATCAGCCCCAGCATTTT.